This TCR beta chain was found in a study of graft-versus-host responses after intestinal transplantation listed by TCRdb under 2021. For the study in its entirety: The transplants that recipients received were multivisceral, liver-intestinal, or isolated intestinal. Rather than going through the commercial service, samples from a few later patients were sequenced in-house on an Illumina MiSeq and processed with MiXCR. All recipients received anti-thymocyte globulin induction followed by maintenance tacrolimus and steroids for around 3 years. Alloreactive clones were identified by sequencing pre-transplant mixed lymphocyte reaction products and comparing them with unstimulated pre-transplant donor and recipient T cells. Donor T cell macrochimerism was defined as a peak of at least 4% donor T cells among recipient peripheral blood mononuclear cells. Bulk TCR-beta CDR3 sequencing was used to track graft-versus-host and host-versus-graft alloreactive T cell clones in the graft, circulation and bone marrow after intestinal transplantation. A cohort of fewer than 25 intestinal transplant recipients, including one retransplant, was enrolled, and a few patients lacking pretransplant specimens were excluded. General study outcomes and caveats: Early after transplant, peak levels of circulating GvH clones were associated with declines in HvG clones. The conclusions were limited by the relatively low number and heterogeneity of the intestinal transplant patients. GvH clones were detected in recipient bone marrow, and some appeared earlier in ileal mucosa or blood, consistent with an intestinal mucosal origin. Patients with donor T cell macrochimerism had high GvH to HvG T cell clonal ratios in their allografts.

Sequences SGDLS (CDR1) and YYNGEE (CDR2) are obtained from the germline V gene. The CDR3 sequence holds 16 residues, the cysteine and phenylalanine included. CDR3 DNA is the only sequence kept; it has 48 bases, read in frame from the first base. Unmatched junction bases come to 6, with V trimmed by 3 bases and J by 2 bases. Library construction relied on the immunoSEQ multiplex PCR assay. For most patients, genomic DNA was isolated with the Qiagen DNeasy Blood and Tissue Kit and sent frozen to Adaptive Biotechnologies for TCR sequencing. For most patients, high-throughput TCR-beta CDR3 sequencing of genomic DNA was performed by Adaptive Biotechnologies. The paper's data handling went like this. Adaptive's ImmunoSEQ software was the source of the TCR sequencing data for about 18 patients, while three other patients were processed with MiXCR and VDJtools. CD4 versus CD8 sorting errors were corrected by removing sequences found in both subsets at a frequency ratio below 5:1. CDR3 nucleotide sequences shared between donor and recipient were removed because the origin of such sequences could not be assigned. To count as alloreactive, a clone needed at least 2-fold expansion over unstimulated cells and a minimum CFSE-low frequency of 0.002% (template counts) or 0.001% (read counts). Clones detected in sequenced pre-transplant spleen, lymph node, or MLR CFSE-low populations of the donor or recipient were defined as mappable. Cumulative frequency of alloreactive clones was calculated as a percentage of all sequences weighted by copy number. TCRdb took this table from immuneACCESS and kept in-frame rearrangements with V and J called. Such tables lack part of the clones; where checked against another copy, unresolved V genes explain under half of the gap, and the rest is unexplained. Clone size and V and J calls were adopted from that table, with D and trimming inferred from the DNA. In this sample the table shows about 120,000 clones, 75% to 95% of which occur a single time. The top ten clonotypes cover approximately 0.17% of the sample.

Explained via the paper, the time point label denotes: cells obtained before transplantation from donor or recipient. CD3+CD4+ and CD3+CD8+ populations were FACS-sorted from unstimulated pre-transplant donor and recipient cells taken from spleen or lymph nodes. With respect to this clone: Its antigen is currently not known. No qualities accompany the bases; no much larger clone lies one base away.

The receptor comes from a human donor who received an intestinal transplant. The input for sequencing was unstimulated CD4+ T cells sorted from spleen or lymph node cells, taken before intestinal transplant. This chain is built from TRBV9 and TRBJ1-3; 9 of the junction bases match TRBD1. The sequence in DNA is TGTGCCAGCAGCGGAGGACAGGGGCGACCTGGAAACACCATATATTTT. The translation is CASSGGQGRPGNTIYF.